The next 6 T cell receptor beta chains were all read from a single sample in a study of cytomegalovirus exposure and HLA in healthy donors. The assay was immunoSEQ multiplex PCR, and TCRdb's table has in-frame clones only and misses some. Here the sample spans approximately 98,000 clones, approximately 94% being singletons. The sample was PBMCs. The receptor source for this set is a young woman in good health and CMV-seronegative.

The V and J genes are TRBV21-1 and TRBJ2-5; the table names TRBD1, a call not compared with the DNA. TRBV21-1 represents a pseudogene. The CDR3 loop spans 13 amino acids. CDR3 loop: CASDLDSQETQYF. In DNA, the CDR3 is TGTGCCAGCGACCTGGACAGCCAAGAGACCCAGTACTTC.

The chain combines TRBV19 with TRBJ2-2, with D perhaps matching TRBD1 (6 bases). From germline, CDR1 is LNHDA and CDR2 SQIVND (reference sequence). V lost 6 bases and J lost 5, with 22 bases in between. CDR3 length: 17 residues. The CDR3 bases are TGTGCCAGTAGGAACGCTTACGACAGGAGCCGGACCGGGGAGCTGTTTTTT. This sequence encodes CASRNAYDRSRTGELFF.

The chain joins TRBV6-5 to TRBJ1-2; no clear D gene. CDR3 length: 13 residues. The germline V gene encodes CDR1 MNHEY and CDR2 SVGAGI. Deletions cut 10 bases from V and 7 bases from J, with 19 bases between. CDR3 region: CATGDRGGIGYTF. CDR3 nucleotide sequence: TGTGCCACTGGGGATCGTGGCGGGATTGGCTACACCTTC.

In DNA, the CDR3 is TGTGCCAGCAGCTTACGGGGGGGAGACTACGAGCAGTACTTC. Translated, it gives CASSLRGGDYEQYF. V usage is TRBV13 and J usage is TRBJ2-7, with 8 bases matching TRBD2. The CDR3 has 14 amino acids. The germline V gene encodes CDR1 PRHDT and CDR2 FYEKMQ (reference sequence). Germline trimming cut 2 bases from V and 3 bases from J; bases unmatched to any gene: 3. The whole variable domain, remainder taken from reference TRBV13 and TRBJ2-7, is AAGVIQSPRHLIKEKRETATLKCYPIPRHDTVYWYQQGPGQDPQFLISFYEKMQSDKGSIPDRFSAQQFSDYHSELNMSSLELGDSALYFCASSLRGGDYEQYFGPGTRLTVT.

The chain recombines TRBV18 with TRBJ1-2; D might be TRBD1 (5 bases). V dropped 3 bases and J dropped 4 bases, with 15 bases sitting between them. The CDR3 has 15 amino acids. Germline loops: CDR1 KGHSH, CDR2 LQKENI. CDR3 residues: CASSPSQDTIYGYTF. The CDR3 DNA is TGTGCCAGCTCACCCTCCCAGGACACCATCTATGGCTACACCTTC.

The chain recombines TRBV15 with TRBJ2-7, with TRBD1 identical over 7 bases. The germline V gene encodes CDR1 LNHNV and CDR2 YYDKDF (reference sequence). Trimming took 0 bases from V and 4 from J; bases not matched to a gene: 6. CDR3 length: 15 amino acids. The CDR3 is CATSRDGGQFYEQYF. For the CDR3, the DNA is TGTGCCACCAGCAGAGATGGGGGACAGTTTTACGAGCAGTACTTC.